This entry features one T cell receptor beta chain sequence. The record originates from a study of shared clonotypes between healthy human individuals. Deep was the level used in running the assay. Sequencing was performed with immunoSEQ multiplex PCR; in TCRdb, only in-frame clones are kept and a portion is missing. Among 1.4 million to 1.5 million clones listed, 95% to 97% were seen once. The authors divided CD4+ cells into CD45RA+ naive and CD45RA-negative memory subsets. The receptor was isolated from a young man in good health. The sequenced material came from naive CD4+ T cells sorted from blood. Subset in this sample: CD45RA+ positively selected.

CDR3: CASSLTGTDEKLFF. The CDR3 nucleotides are TGTGCCAGCAGCTTAACAGGGACGGACGAAAAACTGTTTTTT. The chain has TRBV11-1 and TRBJ1-4, with D maybe TRBD1 (6 bases). Trimming removed 2 bases from V and 8 bases from J, with 12 bases in between. Germline assignment: CDR1 SGHAT and CDR2 FQDESV (reference sequence). CDR3 size: 14 residues.